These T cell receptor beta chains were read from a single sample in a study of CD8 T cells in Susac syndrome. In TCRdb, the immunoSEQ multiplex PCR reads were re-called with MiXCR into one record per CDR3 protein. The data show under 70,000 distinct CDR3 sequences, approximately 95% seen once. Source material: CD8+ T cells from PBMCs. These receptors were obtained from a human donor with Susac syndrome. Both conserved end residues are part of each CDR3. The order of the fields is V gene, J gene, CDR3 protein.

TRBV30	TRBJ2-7	CAWSPGQGDYEQYF
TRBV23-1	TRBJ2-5	CASTREQQETQYF
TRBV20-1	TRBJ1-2	CSARGQPNYGYTF
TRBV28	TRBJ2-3	CASSPQNRGGTTDTQYF
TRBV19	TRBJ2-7	CASGINYEQYF
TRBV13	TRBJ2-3	CASTSRDSYTDTQYF
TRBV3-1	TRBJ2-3	CASSQDSLAATDTQYF
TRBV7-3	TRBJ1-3	CASSLRRPSSGNTIYF
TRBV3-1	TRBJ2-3	CASSGRDSYNTQYF
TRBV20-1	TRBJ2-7	CSARKRGQGPYEQYF
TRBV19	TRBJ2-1	CASSPDKWSFNEQFF
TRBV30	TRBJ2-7	CAWSPTTGPKLSYEQYF
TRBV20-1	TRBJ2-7	CSARGSTSYEQYF
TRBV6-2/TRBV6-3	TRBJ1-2	CASSQTPNYGYTF
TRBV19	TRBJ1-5	CASTSVQGGNQPQHF
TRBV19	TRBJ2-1	CASTPLAGDTNEQFF
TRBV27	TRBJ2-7	CASSLSDGWYEQYF
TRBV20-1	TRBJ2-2	CSAGDSGSTGELFF
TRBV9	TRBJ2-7	CASSVGVRNEQYF
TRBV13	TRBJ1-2	CASSLGGGIGYTF
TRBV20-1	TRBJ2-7	CSANDRGSEQYF
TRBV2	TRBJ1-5	CASRHLGNQPQHF